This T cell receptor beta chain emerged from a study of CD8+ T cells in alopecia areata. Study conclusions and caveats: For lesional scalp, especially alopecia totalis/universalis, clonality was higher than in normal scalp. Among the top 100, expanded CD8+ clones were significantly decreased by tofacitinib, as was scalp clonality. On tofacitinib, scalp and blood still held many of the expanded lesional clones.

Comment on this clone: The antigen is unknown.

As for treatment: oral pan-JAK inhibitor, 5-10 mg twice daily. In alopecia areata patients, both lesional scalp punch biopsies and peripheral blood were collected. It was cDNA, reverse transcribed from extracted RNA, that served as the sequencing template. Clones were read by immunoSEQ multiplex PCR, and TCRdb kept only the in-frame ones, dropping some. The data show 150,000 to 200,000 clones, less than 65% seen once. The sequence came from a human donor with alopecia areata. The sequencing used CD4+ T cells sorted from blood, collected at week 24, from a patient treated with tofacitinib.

This CDR3 reads CASSYGGSPLHF. The CDR3 bases are TGTGCCAGCAGTTACGGGGGCTCACCCCTCCACTTT. This chain links TRBV27 with TRBJ1-6; D may be TRBD1 (6 bases). This CDR3 contains 12 residues. Deletions cut 4 bases from V and 10 bases from J, with 8 bases between. CDR1 MNHEY and CDR2 SMNVEV come from the germline V gene (reference sequence).